This TCR beta chain comes out of a study of control samples from healthy donors and cancer patients. This clone was seen only once. Sequenced by immunoSEQ multiplex PCR; TCRdb stores in-frame clones only, minus some. The table lists fewer than 300,000 clones, roughly 82% of them singletons. Germline V gene data show CDR1 as SGHDN and CDR2 as FVKESK. The ends lost 4 bases at V and 2 bases at J; junction bases unmatched: 3. This CDR3 has 14 residues. This rearrangement joins TRBV14 to TRBJ2-3; the match to TRBD1 covers 7 bases. Sequenced material: PBMCs. The source of this sequence is a woman in her sixties with lung cancer. CDR3 sequence (DNA): TGTGCCAGCAGCCCGGGACAGTACACAGATACGCAGTATTTT. Translated, it gives CASSPGQYTDTQYF.